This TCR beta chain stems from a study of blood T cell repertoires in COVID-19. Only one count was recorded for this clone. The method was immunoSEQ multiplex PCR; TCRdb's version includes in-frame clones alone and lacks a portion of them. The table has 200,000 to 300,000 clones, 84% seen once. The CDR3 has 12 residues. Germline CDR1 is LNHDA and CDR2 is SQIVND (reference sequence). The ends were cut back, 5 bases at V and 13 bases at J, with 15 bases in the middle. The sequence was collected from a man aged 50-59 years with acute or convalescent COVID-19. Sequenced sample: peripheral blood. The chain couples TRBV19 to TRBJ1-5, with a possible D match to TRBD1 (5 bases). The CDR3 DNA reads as TGTGCCAGTAGTGTTCAGGGCGGCCCTCAGCATTTT. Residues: CASSVQGGPQHF.